Following are 32 T cell receptor beta chains from one sample sequenced in a study of OX40 agonist ivuxolimab in advanced cancers. The protocol was immunoSEQ multiplex PCR, while the TCRdb copy is restricted to in-frame clones and leaves out a portion. The sample includes about 48,000 clones, 70% to 90% of them seen just once. Here the sequenced sample was CD4+ or CD8+ T cells sorted from blood, taken in a trial of the OX40 agonist ivuxolimab. The receptors here all came from an adult with an advanced solid tumor such as melanoma, head and neck, liver or kidney cancer.

This chain links TRBV30 with TRBJ2-2, with no clear D. V shed 0 bases and J shed 1 base, with 12 bases lying between them. Germline V gene data show CDR1 as GTSNPN and CDR2 as SVGIG (reference sequence). The CDR3 totals 16 residues. The CDR3, as DNA: TGTGCCTGGAGTGTCCCCCCTAAACTGAACACCGGGGAGCTGTTTTTT. Amino acids: CAWSVPPKLNTGELFF.

The chain uses TRBV7-2 and TRBJ1-2, with D possibly TRBD1 on 6 matching bases. Trimming took 11 bases from V and 4 from J, leaving 20 bases between them. The germline gives CDR1 SGHTA, CDR2 FQGNSA. This CDR3 region has 14 residues. The CDR3 DNA reads TGTGCCGCAACTACAGGGCGCGTGGGCTATGGCTACACCTTC. Its translation: CAATTGRVGYGYTF.

V gene TRBV14 combines with J gene TRBJ1-1; D not resolved. This CDR3 contains 13 residues. Trimming removed 3 bases from V and 3 bases from J, with 8 bases in between. Germline CDR1 reads SGHDN; CDR2 reads FVKESK. The CDR3 loop reads CASSQSRDTEAFF. Here the CDR3 DNA reads TGTGCCAGCAGCCAGTCTAGGGACACTGAAGCTTTCTTT.

V usage is TRBV10-1 and J usage is TRBJ2-3, with D hard to call. Germline loops: CDR1 WNHNN, CDR2 SYGVQD (reference sequence). With 0 bases removed from V and 2 bases from J, the gap between germline ends came to 15 bases. CDR3 size: 17 residues. The CDR3 coding sequence is TGCGCCAGCAGTGAGTCGAACTGGGCTGCGTCCACAGATACGCAGTATTTT. Its protein is CASSESNWAASTDTQYF.

This chain connects TRBV4-1 to TRBJ1-3; D is ambiguous. Germline CDR1 and CDR2: MGHRA and YSYEKL. The CDR3 spans 18 residues. The V end was cut by 1 base, the J end by 0 bases, with 16 bases between. CDR3 sequence reads: CASSQGLSAGYSGNTIYF. The CDR3 nucleotides are TGCGCCAGCAGCCAAGGTCTTTCAGCAGGCTACTCTGGAAACACCATATATTTT.

The chain recombines TRBV13 with TRBJ2-7; TRBD2 matches 8 bases. This CDR3 comprises 14 residues. V lost 3 bases to trimming and J lost 4 bases; unmatched junction nucleotides: 5. Looked up from germline, CDR1 is PRHDT and CDR2 is FYEKMQ (reference sequence). CDR3 in DNA: TGTGCCAGCAGCTTGAGCGGGGGCGGGTACGAGCAGTACTTC. This codes for CASSLSGGGYEQYF. Full variable domain (missing parts from reference TRBV13 and TRBJ2-7): AAGVIQSPRHLIKEKRETATLKCYPIPRHDTVYWYQQGPGQDPQFLISFYEKMQSDKGSIPDRFSAQQFSDYHSELNMSSLELGDSALYFCASSLSGGGYEQYFGPGTRLTVT.

V gene TRBV29-1 combines with J gene TRBJ2-3; tentative D call: TRBD1 (5 bases). Germline V gene data show CDR1 as SQVTM and CDR2 as ANQGSEA. Trimming pared 6 bases from V and 2 bases from J, leaving 9 bases between. The CDR3 spans 12 residues. This chain's CDR3 is CSVRVFTDTQYF. CDR3 nucleotide sequence: TGCAGCGTCAGGGTATTCACAGATACGCAGTATTTT.

The rearrangement joins TRBV4-1 to TRBJ2-3, with unresolved D. This CDR3 region has 16 residues. Per the germline V gene, CDR1 is MGHRA and CDR2 is YSYEKL. Deletions cut 6 bases from V and 4 bases from J, with 20 bases between. As DNA, the CDR3 is TGCGCCAGCAGAGGAGACGGATTCCGAGAAGCAGATACGCAGTATTTT. It translates to CASRGDGFREADTQYF.

The chain links TRBV12-2 to TRBJ1-4. TRBV12-2 is termed a pseudogene. The CDR3 is 12 residues long. This CDR3 is CASRTRGEKLFF. The CDR3 DNA reads as TGTGCAAGTCGCACGAGGGGAGAAAAACTGTTTTTT.

J is TRBJ2-5 and V is TRBV6-1; D is uncertain. CDR3 size: 12 residues. Germline V lookup: CDR1 MNHNS, CDR2 SASEGT. Between the trimmed V and J ends, which lost 6 bases and 5 bases, there was a span of 10 bases. As DNA, the CDR3 is TGTGCCAGCAGCGGGTTGGCGGAGACCCAGTACTTC. Its translation is CASSGLAETQYF.

The chain recombines TRBV7-2 with TRBJ2-3, with 13 bases identical to TRBD2. With V trimmed by 5 bases and J by 6 bases, 5 bases remained unmatched. The germline CDR1 and CDR2 sequences are SGHTA and FQGNSA. This CDR3 region has 15 residues. The CDR3 sequence is CASSPGTSGIDTQYF. The CDR3 DNA reads TGTGCCAGCAGCCCGGGGACTAGCGGGATTGATACGCAGTATTTT.

CDR3 coding DNA: TGTGCCAGCAGTTTATCGGCAGGACAGGGGGTGAACACTGAAGCTTTCTTT. Translating gives CASSLSAGQGVNTEAFF. V gene TRBV27 combines with J gene TRBJ1-1; the match to TRBD1 covers 10 bases. Germline V gene lookup returns CDR1 MNHEY and CDR2 SMNVEV (reference sequence). This CDR3 comprises 17 residues. Trimming at V came to 0 bases and at J to 0 bases, leaving 4 bases not matched to a gene.

This chain connects TRBV7-3 to TRBJ2-3, with D perhaps matching TRBD1 (6 bases). The CDR3 runs 14 residues. The V end lost 5 bases, the J end lost 2 bases, and 11 bases lay between the germline ends. Per germline, CDR1 SGHTA and CDR2 FQGTGA. CDR3 amino acids: CASSLDRTTDTQYF. CDR3 nucleotides: TGTGCCAGCAGCCTTGACAGGACCACAGATACGCAGTATTTT.

The genes are TRBV10-3 and TRBJ2-7; no clear D gene. V lost 1 base to trimming and J lost 0 bases, with 7 bases between them. Germline V gene lookup returns CDR1 ENHRY and CDR2 SYGVKD. This CDR3 has 14 amino acids. The CDR3 protein is CAISELDNSYEQYF. The CDR3 DNA reads TGTGCCATCAGTGAGTTAGACAACTCCTACGAGCAGTACTTC.

The chain uses TRBV11-2 and TRBJ2-5, with 10 bases aligning to TRBD2. Unmatched junction bases numbered 5, after V lost 2 bases and J lost 2 bases. Germline lookup yields CDR1 SGHAT and CDR2 FQNNGV. The CDR3 loop spans 16 amino acids. The CDR3 DNA sequence: TGTGCCAGCAGCTTACGGCTAGCGGGAGTTCAAGAGACCCAGTACTTC. It yields the protein CASSLRLAGVQETQYF.

This clone was counted only a few times. CDR3 nucleotide sequence: TGTGCCAGCAGCAGGGGGGGTAGCGGACTCATCTACGAGCAGTACTTC. It specifies CASSRGGSGLIYEQYF. This chain joins TRBV7-2 and TRBJ2-7, with D tentatively TRBD2 (7 bases). The CDR3 extends over 16 amino acids. Trimming left V 5 bases short and J 3 bases short, with 20 bases between. CDR1 and CDR2 (germline): SGHTA, FQGNSA.

The chain is built from TRBV30 and TRBJ1-5, with a possible D match to TRBD1 (5 bases). Germline-derived CDR1 and CDR2 are GTSNPN and SVGIG (reference sequence). Trimming cost V 2 bases and J 6 bases, with 11 bases left between them. The CDR3 is 13 amino acids. The CDR3 coding sequence is TGTGCCTGGAGTACCTCAAGGGGTCAGCCCCAGCATTTT. It encodes CAWSTSRGQPQHF. Filled out from reference TRBV30 and TRBJ1-5, the complete variable domain reads SQTIHQWPATLVQPVGSPLSLECTVEGTSNPNLYWYRQAAGRGLQLLFYSVGIGQISSEVPQNLSASRPQDRQFILSSKKLLLSDSGFYLCAWSTSRGQPQHFGDGTRLSIL.

This sequence joins TRBV6-5 and TRBJ2-7; D possibly corresponds to TRBD1 (6 bases). This CDR3 is 15 amino acids long. Trimming stripped 0 bases from V and 2 bases from J, with 11 bases between. The V gene's germline CDR1 is MNHEY and CDR2 SVGAGI. The CDR3 sequence is CASSYSGTNTYEQYF. CDR3 in DNA: TGTGCCAGCAGTTACTCTGGGACAAATACCTACGAGCAGTACTTC.

V gene TRBV6-6 combines with J gene TRBJ2-1; TRBD2 agrees at 9 bases. The CDR3 runs to 13 residues. With 2 bases clipped from V and 14 bases from J, the junction kept 7 bases outside the gene matches. CDR1 and CDR2 from the germline V gene are MNHNY and SVGAGI (reference sequence). The CDR3 reads CASSYGERGDKFF. The CDR3 DNA follows: TGTGCCAGCAGTTACGGGGAGCGGGGGGATAAGTTCTTC.

J is TRBJ2-1 and V is TRBV4-3; D is unclear. Germline V CDR1 and CDR2: LGHNA, YSLEER. Trimming stripped 0 bases from V and 0 bases from J, with 15 bases between. This CDR3 is built from 18 residues. CDR3 loop: CASSQEYVVESSYNEQFF. CDR3 coding DNA: TGCGCCAGCAGCCAAGAATATGTGGTCGAAAGCTCCTACAATGAGCAGTTCTTC.

J is TRBJ2-5 and V is TRBV7-9; no firm D call. V was trimmed by 2 bases and J by 1 base, leaving 5 bases between them. This CDR3 is built from 13 residues. Looked up from germline, CDR1 is SEHNR and CDR2 is FQNEAQ (reference sequence). In DNA form, the CDR3 reads TGTGCCAGCAGCTTACCGACCCAAGAGACCCAGTACTTC. This gives the protein CASSLPTQETQYF.

The rearrangement links TRBV18 to TRBJ2-7, with a possible D match to TRBD1 (5 bases). CDR3 length: 12 residues. Germline V gene sequence: CDR1 KGHSH, CDR2 LQKENI. V shed 6 bases and J shed 3 bases, with 9 bases lying between them. CDR3 protein: CASSVTDYEQYF. As DNA, the CDR3 is TGTGCCAGCTCGGTGACAGACTACGAGCAGTACTTC.

V usage is TRBV7-3 and J usage is TRBJ2-3; TRBD2 matches 9 bases. The CDR3 covers 15 residues. Germline loops: CDR1 SGHTA, CDR2 FQGTGA. The V and J ends lost 3 bases and 2 bases, in that order; junction bases with no gene match: 3. CDR3 nucleotide sequence: TGTGCCAGCAGCTTGGTGGGACTAGCCACAGATACGCAGTATTTT. Translating gives CASSLVGLATDTQYF.

The chain recombines TRBV5-1 with TRBJ2-3; the match to TRBD1 covers 9 bases. Germline loops: CDR1 SGHRS, CDR2 YFSETQ. The junction had 11 bases not matched to a gene; V was cut back by 7 bases and J by 5 bases. This CDR3 comprises 15 residues. In nucleotides, the CDR3 is TGCGCCAGCGGTCGGACAGGGGATGAAGGAGATACGCAGTATTTT. This translates into CASGRTGDEGDTQYF.

The V call is TRBV6-5, the J call TRBJ1-5, with 8 bases fitting TRBD1. CDR1 is MNHEY and CDR2 is SVGAGI in the germline V gene. V was clipped by 6 bases and J by 5 bases; unmatched bases: 3. This CDR3 comprises 13 residues. The CDR3 DNA sequence: TGTGCCAGCAGAGGGACAGGTGATCAGCCCCAGCATTTT. Translation gives CASRGTGDQPQHF.

The chain employs TRBV6-6 and TRBJ1-2; D is unclear. Deletions cut 2 bases from V and 8 bases from J, with 6 bases between. Germline CDR1 reads MNHNY; CDR2 reads SVGAGI (reference sequence). This CDR3 region has 11 residues. For the CDR3, the DNA is TGTGCCAGCAGTTACGGGAGGGGCTACACCTTC. This sequence encodes CASSYGRGYTF.

The V and J genes are TRBV4-1 and TRBJ2-2; D is unclear. The CDR3 runs 12 residues. V lost 2 bases and J lost 5, with 3 bases in between. Germline V gene sequence: CDR1 MGHRA, CDR2 YSYEKL. The chain's CDR3 is CASSQSTGELFF. CDR3 bases: TGCGCCAGCAGCCAATCTACCGGGGAGCTGTTTTTT.

V is TRBV7-2 and J is TRBJ1-5; D unresolved. The V gene lost 1 base and the J gene lost 0 bases, with 7 bases spanning the gap. The V gene's germline CDR1 is SGHTA and CDR2 FQGNSA. This CDR3 region has 15 residues. The CDR3 sequence: CASSLEGYSNQPQHF. DNA for the CDR3: TGTGCCAGCAGCTTAGAGGGATATAGCAATCAGCCCCAGCATTTT.

The chain couples TRBV7-6 to TRBJ2-3; 7 bases fit TRBD2. The junction had 3 bases not matched to a gene; V was cut back by 6 bases and J by 0 bases. The germline CDR1 and CDR2 sequences are SGHVS and FNYEAQ. The CDR3 has 14 residues. CDR3 residues: CASRRSGSTDTQYF. The CDR3 bases are TGTGCCAGCAGGCGTAGCGGGAGCACAGATACGCAGTATTTT.

The genes are TRBV10-3 and TRBJ2-7, with unresolved D. Germline CDR1 ENHRY, CDR2 SYGVKD. CDR3 length: 13 amino acids. V was trimmed by 4 bases and J by 2 bases, leaving 9 bases between them. The CDR3 coding sequence is TGTGCCATCAGTGCAGGAAGCCCCTACGAGCAGTACTTC. Its protein product is CAISAGSPYEQYF.

The chain employs TRBV14 and TRBJ2-5; a weak D match, TRBD1 (6 bases). The V end was cut by 0 bases, the J end by 4 bases, with 15 bases between. CDR1 SGHDN and CDR2 FVKESK come from the germline V gene. The CDR3 contains 16 residues. CDR3 loop: CASSQDDYRVGETQYF. For the CDR3, the DNA is TGTGCCAGCAGCCAAGATGACTACAGGGTAGGAGAGACCCAGTACTTC.

J is TRBJ2-3 and V is TRBV18; 8 nucleotides agree with TRBD2. After removal of 2 bases from V and 0 bases from J, the junction contained 7 bases not matched to a gene. CDR3 size: 17 residues. Per the germline V gene, CDR1 is KGHSH and CDR2 is LQKENI. CDR3 DNA sequence: TGTGCCAGCTCACCAATACGGGTAGCGGGAAGCACAGATACGCAGTATTTT. It codes for CASSPIRVAGSTDTQYF.